A single sample is the source of the 8 T cell receptor beta chains below, sequenced in a study of blood T cell repertoires in COVID-19. Some clones are missing from TCRdb's copy, which holds only in-frame ones; the method was immunoSEQ multiplex PCR. The sample includes about 190,000 clones, roughly nine tenths seen only once; the top ten take around 6.6%. Source material: peripheral blood. The receptor source for this set is a man aged 35 to 55 with acute or convalescent COVID-19.

The chain uses TRBV19 and TRBJ2-7, with a possible D match to TRBD1 (6 bases). The germline V gene has CDR1 LNHDA and CDR2 SQIVND (reference sequence). V lost 2 bases to trimming and J lost 3 bases, with 11 bases between them. The CDR3 is 14 residues long. For the CDR3, the DNA is TGTGCCAGTAGTATACCGGGACATATCTACGAGCAGTACTTC. This encodes CASSIPGHIYEQYF.

The rearrangement uses TRBV5-1 and TRBJ1-5; 8 bases agree with TRBD1. The ends lost 4 bases at V and 3 bases at J; junction bases unmatched: 6. This CDR3 is 15 amino acids long. From germline, CDR1 is SGHRS and CDR2 YFSETQ. This chain's CDR3 is CASSPGQGHNQPQHF. CDR3 DNA: TGCGCCAGCAGCCCTGGACAGGGCCACAATCAGCCCCAGCATTTT.

The chain couples TRBV5-1 to TRBJ2-1, with 13 bases aligning to TRBD2. Germline lookup yields CDR1 SGHRS and CDR2 YFSETQ. The CDR3 is 16 amino acids. Unmatched junction bases numbered 6, after V lost 4 bases and J lost 5 bases. CDR3: CASSPGLAGANNEQFF. CDR3 sequence (DNA): TGCGCCAGCAGCCCCGGACTAGCGGGGGCCAACAATGAGCAGTTCTTC.

V and J are TRBV7-6 and TRBJ1-2; 11 nucleotides line up with TRBD1. The CDR3 has 15 residues. The ends lost 5 bases at V and 9 bases at J; junction bases unmatched: 11. The germline gives CDR1 SGHVS, CDR2 FNYEAQ. CDR3 region: CASSPRTGGSGSYTF. The DNA for the CDR3 is TGTGCCAGCAGCCCGCGGACAGGGGGCTCGGGGAGCTACACCTTC.

The V and J genes are TRBV28 and TRBJ2-7; no firm D call. The CDR3 has 10 amino acids. CDR1 and CDR2 from the germline V gene are MDHEN and SYDVKM. The V end was cut by 8 bases, the J end by 7 bases, with 9 bases between. The CDR3 sequence: CASGQVEQYF. The CDR3 nucleotides are TGTGCCAGCGGCCAGGTAGAGCAGTACTTC.

The sample holds one count of this clone. The rearrangement links TRBV7-6 to TRBJ2-1, with a tentative D call TRBD1 (5 bases). In germline, CDR1 is SGHVS, CDR2 FNYEAQ. The CDR3 has 12 amino acids. V shed 2 bases and J shed 7 bases, with 6 bases lying between them. The CDR3 region has the DNA TGTGCCAGCAGCTTATCAGGGAATGAGCAGTTCTTC. Residues: CASSLSGNEQFF.

The J gene is TRBJ1-1, the V gene TRBV19; 11 bases match TRBD1. This CDR3 spans 15 amino acids. Germline V gene lookup returns CDR1 LNHDA and CDR2 SQIVND (reference sequence). V lost 4 bases and J lost 1; bases outside the gene matches: 2. The CDR3 protein is CASSRTGGGNTEAFF. For the CDR3, the DNA is TGTGCCAGTAGTAGGACAGGGGGCGGGAACACTGAAGCTTTCTTT.

CDR3 residues: CASSGTGLGNTIYF. The CDR3 DNA reads TGTGCCAGCAGCGGGACAGGGCTTGGAAACACCATATATTTT. The V and J genes are TRBV2 and TRBJ1-3; TRBD1 matches 9 bases. V dropped 6 bases and J dropped 3; count of bases not matched to a gene: 3. The CDR3 has 14 amino acids. Germline V gives CDR1 SNHLY, CDR2 FYNNEI.